Sequencing of this T cell receptor beta chain was carried out in a study of beta chain features in type 1 diabetes. Study details: The number of sorted cells examined across all samples was around 110 million.

Every bit of the isolated RNA underwent reverse transcription, so sequencing read expressed TCRB transcripts. Sequenced by immunoSEQ multiplex PCR; TCRdb stores in-frame clones only, minus some. The table has hundreds of thousands of clones, 13% seen once. About this clone itself: Its target is unknown.

Study conclusions and caveats: Insertion counts at VDJ junctions were lower in type 1 diabetes patients, who also showed more deletions there. Among patients with Type 1 diabetes, TCRB CDR3s were moderately but significantly shorter in every one of the four CD4+ subsets.

In total, each donor contributed a single heparinised blood draw that averaged around 0.12 L. CDR3 length equals 14 residues. V gave up 1 base and J gave up 2 bases, with 6 bases separating them. Germline V gives CDR1 SNHLY, CDR2 FYNNEI. The V call is TRBV2, the J call TRBJ1-5; the D is unclear. The material sequenced was naive CD4+ T cells from blood. The sequence was collected from a man between 18 and 35 years old with type 1 diabetes. CDR3 protein: CASSEGGGNQPQHF. The CDR3 DNA follows: TGTGCCAGCAGTGAAGGCGGGGGCAATCAGCCCCAGCATTTT.